This T cell receptor beta chain was captured by sequencing in a study of blood T cell repertoires in COVID-19. About the research overall: COVID-19 samples from acute and convalescent phases originated in the United States, Italy and Spain.

The method was immunoSEQ multiplex PCR; TCRdb's version includes in-frame clones alone and lacks a portion of them. The sample has approximately 170,000 clones; over 75% are singletons. V dropped 6 bases and J dropped 0; count of bases not matched to a gene: 6. Germline values: CDR1 WSHSY, CDR2 SAAADI. The CDR3 contains 17 residues. This TCR was sampled from a human donor in a cohort sampled during active COVID-19. The rearrangement joins TRBV10-2 to TRBJ2-3, with 13 bases fitting TRBD2. Specimen: peripheral blood. CDR3 protein: CASRGLAGLISTDTQYF. The CDR3 DNA sequence: TGCGCCAGCAGGGGACTAGCGGGGCTGATCAGCACAGATACGCAGTATTTT.